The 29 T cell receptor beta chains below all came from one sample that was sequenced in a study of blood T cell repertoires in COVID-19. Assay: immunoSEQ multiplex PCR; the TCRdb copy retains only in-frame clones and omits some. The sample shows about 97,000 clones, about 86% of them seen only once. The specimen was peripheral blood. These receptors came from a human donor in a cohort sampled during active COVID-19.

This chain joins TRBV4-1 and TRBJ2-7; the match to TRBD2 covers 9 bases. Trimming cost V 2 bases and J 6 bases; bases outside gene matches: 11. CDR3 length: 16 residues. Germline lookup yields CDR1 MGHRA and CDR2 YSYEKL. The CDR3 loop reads CASSQPLAGGPREQYF. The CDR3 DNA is TGCGCCAGCAGCCAACCATTGGCGGGAGGGCCTCGCGAGCAGTACTTC.

The CDR3 spells CASSQDRYGYTF. The CDR3 bases are TGTGCCAGCAGCCAAGATAGATATGGCTACACCTTC. The chain joins TRBV3-1 (or the pseudogene TRBV3-2) to TRBJ1-2; D is unclear. The CDR3 is made up of 12 amino acids. The V end lost 0 bases, the J end lost 5 bases, and 4 bases lay between the germline ends. The V gene's germline CDR1 is LGHDT and CDR2 YNNKEL (reference sequence).

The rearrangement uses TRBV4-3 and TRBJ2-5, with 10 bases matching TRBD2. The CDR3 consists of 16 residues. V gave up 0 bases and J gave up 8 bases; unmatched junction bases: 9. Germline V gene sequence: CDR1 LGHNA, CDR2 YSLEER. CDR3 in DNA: TGCGCCAGCAGCCAAGAAAGAGCGGGAGGGTTGGGAACCCAGTACTTC. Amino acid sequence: CASSQERAGGLGTQYF.

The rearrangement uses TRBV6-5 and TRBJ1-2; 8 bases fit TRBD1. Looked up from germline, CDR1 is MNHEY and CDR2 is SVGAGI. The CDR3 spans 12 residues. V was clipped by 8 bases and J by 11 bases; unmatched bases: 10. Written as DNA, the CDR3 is TGTGCCAGCTCCGCGGGGAGACAGGGGTACACCTTC. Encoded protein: CASSAGRQGYTF.

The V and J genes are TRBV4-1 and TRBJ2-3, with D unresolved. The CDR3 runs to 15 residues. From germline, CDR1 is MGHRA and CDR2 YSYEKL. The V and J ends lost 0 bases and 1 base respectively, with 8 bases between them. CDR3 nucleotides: TGCGCCAGCAGCCAAGAAGCTCGGGGCACAGATACGCAGTATTTT. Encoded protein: CASSQEARGTDTQYF.

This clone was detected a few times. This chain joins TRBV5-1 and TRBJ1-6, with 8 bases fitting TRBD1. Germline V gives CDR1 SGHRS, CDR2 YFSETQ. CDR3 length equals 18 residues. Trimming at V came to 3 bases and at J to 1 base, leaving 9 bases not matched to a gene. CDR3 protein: CASSWGWTGQSYNSPLHF. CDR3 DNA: TGCGCCAGCAGCTGGGGCTGGACAGGGCAGTCCTATAATTCACCCCTCCACTTT. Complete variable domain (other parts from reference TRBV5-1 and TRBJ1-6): KAGVTQTPRYLIKTRGQQVTLSCSPISGHRSVSWYQQTPGQGLQFLFEYFSETQRNKGNFPGRFSGRQFSNSRSEMNVSTLELGDSALYLCASSWGWTGQSYNSPLHFGNGTRLTVT.

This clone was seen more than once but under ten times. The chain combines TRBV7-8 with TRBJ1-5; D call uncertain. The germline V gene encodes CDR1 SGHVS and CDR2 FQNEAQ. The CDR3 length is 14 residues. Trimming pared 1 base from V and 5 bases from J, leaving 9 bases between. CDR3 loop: CASSLVGIDQPQHF. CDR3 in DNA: TGTGCCAGCAGCTTAGTCGGGATTGATCAGCCCCAGCATTTT.

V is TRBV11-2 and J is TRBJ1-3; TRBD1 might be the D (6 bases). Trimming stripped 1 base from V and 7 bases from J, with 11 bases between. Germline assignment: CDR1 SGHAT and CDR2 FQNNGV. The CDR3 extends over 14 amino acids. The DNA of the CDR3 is TGTGCCAGCAGCTTAGCAGGGACAAGGAACACCATATATTTT. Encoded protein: CASSLAGTRNTIYF. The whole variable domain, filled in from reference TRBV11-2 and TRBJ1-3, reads EAGVAQSPRYKIIEKRQSVAFWCNPISGHATLYWYQQILGQGPKLLIQFQNNGVVDDSQLPKDRFSAERLKGVDSTLKIQPAKLEDSAVYLCASSLAGTRNTIYFGEGSWLTVV.

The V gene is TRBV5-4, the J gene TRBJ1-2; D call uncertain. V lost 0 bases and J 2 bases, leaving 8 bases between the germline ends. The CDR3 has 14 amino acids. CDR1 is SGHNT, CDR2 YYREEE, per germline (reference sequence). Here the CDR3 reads CASSLAGQNYGYTF. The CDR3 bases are TGTGCCAGCAGCTTGGCAGGCCAGAACTATGGCTACACCTTC.

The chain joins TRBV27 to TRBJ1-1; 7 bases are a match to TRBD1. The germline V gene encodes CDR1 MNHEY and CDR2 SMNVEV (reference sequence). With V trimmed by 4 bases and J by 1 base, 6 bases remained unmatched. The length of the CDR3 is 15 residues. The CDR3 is CASSSQGGGNTEAFF. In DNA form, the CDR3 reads TGTGCCAGCAGTTCTCAGGGGGGTGGGAACACTGAAGCTTTCTTT.

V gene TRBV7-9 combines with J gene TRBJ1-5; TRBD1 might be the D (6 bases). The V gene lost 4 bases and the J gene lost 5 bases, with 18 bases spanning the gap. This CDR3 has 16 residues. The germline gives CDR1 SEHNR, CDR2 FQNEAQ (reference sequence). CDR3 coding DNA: TGTGCCAGCAGCTCAACAGGGATGCAGACAGATCAGCCCCAGCATTTT. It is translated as CASSSTGMQTDQPQHF.

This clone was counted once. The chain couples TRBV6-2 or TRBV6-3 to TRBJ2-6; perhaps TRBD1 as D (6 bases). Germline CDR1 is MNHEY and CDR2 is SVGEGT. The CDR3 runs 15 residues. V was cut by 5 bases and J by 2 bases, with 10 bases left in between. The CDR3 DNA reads TGTGCCAGCAGTCCAGGGGTTACTGGGGCCAACGTCCTGACTTTC. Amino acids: CASSPGVTGANVLTF.

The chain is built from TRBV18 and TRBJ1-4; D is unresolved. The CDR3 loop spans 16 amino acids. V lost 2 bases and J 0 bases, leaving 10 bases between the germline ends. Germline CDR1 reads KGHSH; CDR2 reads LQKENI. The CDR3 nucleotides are TGTGCCAGCTCACCAATCACAGCTGCAACTAATGAAAAACTGTTTTTT. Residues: CASSPITAATNEKLFF.

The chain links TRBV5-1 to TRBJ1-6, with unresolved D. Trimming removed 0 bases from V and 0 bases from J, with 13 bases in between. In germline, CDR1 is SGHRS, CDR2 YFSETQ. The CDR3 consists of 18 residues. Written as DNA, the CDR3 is TGCGCCAGCAGCTTGGCTACAGCAGTAGGCTCCTATAATTCACCCCTCCACTTT. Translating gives CASSLATAVGSYNSPLHF.

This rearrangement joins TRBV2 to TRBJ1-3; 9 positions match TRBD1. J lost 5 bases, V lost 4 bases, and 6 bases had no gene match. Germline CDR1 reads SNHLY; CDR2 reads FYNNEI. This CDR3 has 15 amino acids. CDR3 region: CASSGQGVRRNTIYF. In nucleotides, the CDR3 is TGTGCCAGCAGTGGACAGGGGGTTCGTAGAAACACCATATATTTT.

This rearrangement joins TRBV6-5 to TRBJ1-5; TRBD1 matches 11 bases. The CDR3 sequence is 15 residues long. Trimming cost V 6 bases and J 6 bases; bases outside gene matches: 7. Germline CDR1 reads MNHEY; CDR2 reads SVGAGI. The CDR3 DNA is TGTGCCAGCAGGGGGACAGGGGGAGGGGGTCAGCCCCAGCATTTT. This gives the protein CASRGTGGGGQPQHF.

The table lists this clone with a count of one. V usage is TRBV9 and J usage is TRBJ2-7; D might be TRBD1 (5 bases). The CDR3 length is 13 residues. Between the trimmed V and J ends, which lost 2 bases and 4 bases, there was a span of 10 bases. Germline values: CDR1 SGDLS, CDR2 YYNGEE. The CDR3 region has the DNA TGTGCCAGCAGCGTGCAGGGTGGGTACGAGCAGTACTTC. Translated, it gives CASSVQGGYEQYF.

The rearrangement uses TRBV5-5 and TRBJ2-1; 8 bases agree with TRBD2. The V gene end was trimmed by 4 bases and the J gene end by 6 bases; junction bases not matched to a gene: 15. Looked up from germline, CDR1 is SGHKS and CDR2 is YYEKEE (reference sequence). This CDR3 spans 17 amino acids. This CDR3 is CASSEPGGGQPGNEQFF. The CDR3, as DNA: TGTGCCAGCAGCGAACCGGGCGGGGGGCAGCCCGGCAATGAGCAGTTCTTC.

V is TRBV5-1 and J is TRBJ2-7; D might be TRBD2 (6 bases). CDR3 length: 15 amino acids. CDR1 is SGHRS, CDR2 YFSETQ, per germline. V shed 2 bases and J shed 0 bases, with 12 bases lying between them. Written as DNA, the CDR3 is TGCGCCAGCAGCTTCCTGCGGGACGACTCCTACGAGCAGTACTTC. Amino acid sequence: CASSFLRDDSYEQYF.

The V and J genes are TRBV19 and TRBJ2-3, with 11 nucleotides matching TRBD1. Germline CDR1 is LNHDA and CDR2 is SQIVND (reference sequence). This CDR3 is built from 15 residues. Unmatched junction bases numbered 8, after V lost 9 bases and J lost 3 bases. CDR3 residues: CASRRTGGITDTQYF. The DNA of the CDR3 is TGTGCCAGCCGACGGACAGGGGGCATTACAGATACGCAGTATTTT.

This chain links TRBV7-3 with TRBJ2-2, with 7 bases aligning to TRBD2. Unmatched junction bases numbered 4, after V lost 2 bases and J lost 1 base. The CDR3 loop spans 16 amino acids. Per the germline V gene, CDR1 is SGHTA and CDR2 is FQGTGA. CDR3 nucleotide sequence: TGTGCCAGCAGCTTATCCCCTAGCGGGAACACCGGGGAGCTGTTTTTT. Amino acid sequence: CASSLSPSGNTGELFF.

CDR3 amino acids: CASSTSASGRGQETQYF. CDR3 in DNA: TGTGCCAGCAGCACATCCGCCAGCGGGAGGGGACAAGAGACCCAGTACTTC. The chain employs TRBV9 and TRBJ2-5, with TRBD2 matching 10 bases. J was trimmed by 2 bases and V by 4 bases; bases with no gene match: 11. The CDR3 has 17 amino acids. In germline, CDR1 is SGDLS, CDR2 YYNGEE.

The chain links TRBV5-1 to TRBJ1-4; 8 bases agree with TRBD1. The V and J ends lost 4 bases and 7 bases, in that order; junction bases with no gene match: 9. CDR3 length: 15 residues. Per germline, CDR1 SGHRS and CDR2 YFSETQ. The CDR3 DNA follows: TGCGCCAGCAGCGTGGGGACAGGACGTGGTGAAAAACTGTTTTTT. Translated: CASSVGTGRGEKLFF.

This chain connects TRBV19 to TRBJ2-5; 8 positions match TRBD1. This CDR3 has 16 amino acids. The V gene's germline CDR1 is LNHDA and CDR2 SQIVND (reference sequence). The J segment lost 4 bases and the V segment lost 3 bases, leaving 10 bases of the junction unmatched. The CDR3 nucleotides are TGTGCCAGTAGTATCAGAGACAGGGGACCCCTAGAGACCCAGTACTTC. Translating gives CASSIRDRGPLETQYF.

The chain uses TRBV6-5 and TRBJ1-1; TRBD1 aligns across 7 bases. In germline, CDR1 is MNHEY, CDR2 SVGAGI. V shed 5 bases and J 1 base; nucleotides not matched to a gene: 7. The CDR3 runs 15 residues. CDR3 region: CASSPYRGGNTEAFF. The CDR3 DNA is TGTGCCAGCAGTCCATACAGGGGAGGGAACACTGAAGCTTTCTTT.

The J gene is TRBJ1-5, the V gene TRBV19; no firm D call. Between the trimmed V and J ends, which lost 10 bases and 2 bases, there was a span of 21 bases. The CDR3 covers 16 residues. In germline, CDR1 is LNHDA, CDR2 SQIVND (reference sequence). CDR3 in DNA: TGTGCCACCGATCCTACACATGTGGCGGGCAATCAGCCCCAGCATTTT. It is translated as CATDPTHVAGNQPQHF. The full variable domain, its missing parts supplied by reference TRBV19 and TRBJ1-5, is DGGITQSPKYLFRKEGQNVTLSCEQNLNHDAMYWYRQDPGQGLRLIYYSQIVNDFQKGDIAEGYSVSREKKESFPLTVTSAQKNPTAFYLCATDPTHVAGNQPQHFGDGTRLSIL.

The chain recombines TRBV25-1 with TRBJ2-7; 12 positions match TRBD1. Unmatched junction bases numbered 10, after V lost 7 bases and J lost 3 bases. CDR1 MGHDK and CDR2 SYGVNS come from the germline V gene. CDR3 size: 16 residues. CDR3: CASIPGGTGGFYEQYF. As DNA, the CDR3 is TGTGCCAGCATCCCCGGCGGGACAGGGGGCTTCTACGAGCAGTACTTC.

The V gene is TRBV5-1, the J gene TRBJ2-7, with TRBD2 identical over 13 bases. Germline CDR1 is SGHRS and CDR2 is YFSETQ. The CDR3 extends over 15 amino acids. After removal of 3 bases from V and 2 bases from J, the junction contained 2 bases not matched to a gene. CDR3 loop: CASSSGTSGTYEQYF. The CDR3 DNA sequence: TGCGCCAGCAGCTCCGGGACTAGCGGGACCTACGAGCAGTACTTC.

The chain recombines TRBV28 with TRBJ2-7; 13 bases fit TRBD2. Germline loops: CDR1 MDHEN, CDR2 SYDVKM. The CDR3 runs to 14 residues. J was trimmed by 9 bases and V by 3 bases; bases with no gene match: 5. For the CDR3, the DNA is TGTGCCAGCAGTTTCGGGACTAGCGGGACTTTGCAGTACTTC. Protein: CASSFGTSGTLQYF. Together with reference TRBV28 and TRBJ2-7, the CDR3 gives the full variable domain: DVKVTQSSRYLVKRTGEKVFLECVQDMDHENMFWYRQDPGLGLRLIYFSYDVKMKEKGDIPEGYSVSREKKERFSLILESASTNQTSMYLCASSFGTSGTLQYFGPGTRLTVT.